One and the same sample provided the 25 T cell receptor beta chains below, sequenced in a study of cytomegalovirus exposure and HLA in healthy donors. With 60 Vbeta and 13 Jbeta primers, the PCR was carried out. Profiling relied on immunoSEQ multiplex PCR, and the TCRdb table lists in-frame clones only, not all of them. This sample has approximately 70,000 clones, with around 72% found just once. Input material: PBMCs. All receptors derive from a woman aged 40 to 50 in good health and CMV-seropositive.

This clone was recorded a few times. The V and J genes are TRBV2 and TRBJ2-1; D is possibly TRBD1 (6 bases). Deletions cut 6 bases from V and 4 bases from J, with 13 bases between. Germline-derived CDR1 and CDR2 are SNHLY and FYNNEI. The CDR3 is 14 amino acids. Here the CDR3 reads CASSHREPYNEQFF. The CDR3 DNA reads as TGTGCCAGCAGCCACAGGGAACCATACAATGAGCAGTTCTTC.

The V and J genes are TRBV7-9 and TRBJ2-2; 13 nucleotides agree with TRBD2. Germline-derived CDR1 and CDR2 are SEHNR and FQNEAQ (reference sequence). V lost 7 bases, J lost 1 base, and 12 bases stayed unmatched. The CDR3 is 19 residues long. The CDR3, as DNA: TGTGCCAGCATCCCCCTTGGACTAGCGGGGGCCGGGAACACCGGGGAGCTGTTTTTT. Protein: CASIPLGLAGAGNTGELFF.

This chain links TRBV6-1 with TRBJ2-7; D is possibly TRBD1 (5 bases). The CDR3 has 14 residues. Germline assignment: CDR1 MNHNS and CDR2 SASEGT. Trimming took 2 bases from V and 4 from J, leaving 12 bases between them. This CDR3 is CASSERAGWYEQYF. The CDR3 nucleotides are TGTGCCAGCAGTGAAAGGGCAGGGTGGTACGAGCAGTACTTC.

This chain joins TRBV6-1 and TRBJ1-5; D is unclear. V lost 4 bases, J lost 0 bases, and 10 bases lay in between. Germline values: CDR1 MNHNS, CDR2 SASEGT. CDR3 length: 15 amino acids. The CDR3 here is CASSVGGYSNQPQHF. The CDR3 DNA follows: TGTGCCAGCAGTGTTGGAGGGTATAGCAATCAGCCCCAGCATTTT.

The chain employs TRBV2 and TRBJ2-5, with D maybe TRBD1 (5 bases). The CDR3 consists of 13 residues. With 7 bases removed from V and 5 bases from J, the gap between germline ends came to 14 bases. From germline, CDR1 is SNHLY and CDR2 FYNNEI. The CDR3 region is CASKVGSGETQYF. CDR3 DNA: TGTGCCAGCAAGGTGGGGTCAGGGGAGACCCAGTACTTC.

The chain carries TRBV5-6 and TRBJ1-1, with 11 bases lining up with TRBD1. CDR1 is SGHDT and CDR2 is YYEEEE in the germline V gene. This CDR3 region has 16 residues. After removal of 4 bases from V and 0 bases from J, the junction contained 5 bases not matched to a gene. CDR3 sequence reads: CASSPDRGRMNTEAFF. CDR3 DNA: TGTGCCAGCAGCCCGGACAGGGGGCGGATGAACACTGAAGCTTTCTTT.

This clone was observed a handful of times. The CDR3 DNA sequence: TGTGCCAGCAGCTTAGAGAGTAGCTGGACAGGGATATTGGGGGAGCTGTTTTTT. Amino acid sequence: CASSLESSWTGILGELFF. J is TRBJ2-2 and V is TRBV27; 8 bases are shared with TRBD1. CDR3 length: 18 amino acids. Germline CDR1 MNHEY, CDR2 SMNVEV (reference sequence). J gave up 8 bases and V 6 bases, and 20 bases lay outside the gene matches.

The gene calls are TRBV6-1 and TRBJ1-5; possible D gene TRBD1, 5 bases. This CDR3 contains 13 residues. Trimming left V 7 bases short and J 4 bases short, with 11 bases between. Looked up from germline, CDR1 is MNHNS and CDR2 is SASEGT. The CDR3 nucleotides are TGTGCCAGCACTTTGGCAGGGAATCAGCCCCAGCATTTT. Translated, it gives CASTLAGNQPQHF.

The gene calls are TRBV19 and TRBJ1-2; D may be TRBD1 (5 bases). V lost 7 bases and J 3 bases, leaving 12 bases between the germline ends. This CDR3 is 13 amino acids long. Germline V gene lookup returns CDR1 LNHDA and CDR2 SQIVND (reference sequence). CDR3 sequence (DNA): TGTGCCAGTATGAACCGGGACTACTATGGCTACACCTTC. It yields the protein CASMNRDYYGYTF.

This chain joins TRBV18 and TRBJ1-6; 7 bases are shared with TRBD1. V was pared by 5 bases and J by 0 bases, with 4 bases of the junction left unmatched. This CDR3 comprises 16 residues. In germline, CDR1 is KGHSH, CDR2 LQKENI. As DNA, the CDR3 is TGTGCCAGCTCAGACAGGGAGAGCTCCTATAATTCACCCCTCCACTTT. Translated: CASSDRESSYNSPLHF.

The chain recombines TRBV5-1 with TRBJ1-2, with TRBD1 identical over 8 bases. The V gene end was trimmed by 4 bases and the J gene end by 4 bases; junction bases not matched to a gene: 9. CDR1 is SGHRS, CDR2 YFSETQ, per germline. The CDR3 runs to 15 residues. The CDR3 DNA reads TGCGCCAGCAGCGTAGGACAGGGCGAGTCCTATGGCTACACCTTC. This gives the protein CASSVGQGESYGYTF. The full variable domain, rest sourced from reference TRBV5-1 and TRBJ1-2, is KAGVTQTPRYLIKTRGQQVTLSCSPISGHRSVSWYQQTPGQGLQFLFEYFSETQRNKGNFPGRFSGRQFSNSRSEMNVSTLELGDSALYLCASSVGQGESYGYTFGSGTRLTVV.

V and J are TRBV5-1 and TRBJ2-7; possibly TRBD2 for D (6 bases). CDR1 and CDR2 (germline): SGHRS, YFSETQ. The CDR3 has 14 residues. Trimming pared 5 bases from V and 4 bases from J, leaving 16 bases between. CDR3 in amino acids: CASSHEGGLYEQYF. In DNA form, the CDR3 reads TGCGCCAGCAGTCACGAAGGAGGGCTTTACGAGCAGTACTTC. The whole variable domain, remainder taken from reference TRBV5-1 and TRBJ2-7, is KAGVTQTPRYLIKTRGQQVTLSCSPISGHRSVSWYQQTPGQGLQFLFEYFSETQRNKGNFPGRFSGRQFSNSRSEMNVSTLELGDSALYLCASSHEGGLYEQYFGPGTRLTVT.

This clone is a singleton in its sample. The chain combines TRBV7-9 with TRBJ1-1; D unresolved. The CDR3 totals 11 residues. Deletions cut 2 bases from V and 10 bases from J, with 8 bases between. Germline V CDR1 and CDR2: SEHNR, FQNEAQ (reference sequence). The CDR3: CASSLTVGAFF. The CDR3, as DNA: TGTGCCAGCAGCTTAACGGTTGGAGCTTTCTTT.

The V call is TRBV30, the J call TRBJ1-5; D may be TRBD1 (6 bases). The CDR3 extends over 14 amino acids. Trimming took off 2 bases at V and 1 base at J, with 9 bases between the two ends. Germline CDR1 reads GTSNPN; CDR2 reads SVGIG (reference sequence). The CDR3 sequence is CAWSLGASNQPQHF. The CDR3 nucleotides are TGTGCCTGGAGTCTGGGGGCGAGCAATCAGCCCCAGCATTTT. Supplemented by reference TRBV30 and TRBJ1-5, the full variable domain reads SQTIHQWPATLVQPVGSPLSLECTVEGTSNPNLYWYRQAAGRGLQLLFYSVGIGQISSEVPQNLSASRPQDRQFILSSKKLLLSDSGFYLCAWSLGASNQPQHFGDGTRLSIL.

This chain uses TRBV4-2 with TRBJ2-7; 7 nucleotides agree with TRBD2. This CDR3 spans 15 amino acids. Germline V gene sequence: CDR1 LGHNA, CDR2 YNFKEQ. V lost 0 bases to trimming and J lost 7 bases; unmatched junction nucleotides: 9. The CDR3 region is CASSQDSEGGWEQYF. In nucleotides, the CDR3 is TGTGCCAGCAGCCAAGATTCGGAGGGAGGGTGGGAGCAGTACTTC.

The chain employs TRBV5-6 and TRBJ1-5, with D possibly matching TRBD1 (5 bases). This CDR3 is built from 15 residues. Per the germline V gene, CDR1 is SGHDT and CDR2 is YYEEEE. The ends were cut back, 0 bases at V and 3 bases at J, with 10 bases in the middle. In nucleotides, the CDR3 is TGTGCCAGCAGCTTGGCCGGGGGGTTCAATCAGCCCCAGCATTTT. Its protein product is CASSLAGGFNQPQHF.

CDR3 sequence: CASSSRTGRVYEQYF. The CDR3 DNA reads as TGTGCCAGCAGTTCTCGGACAGGGAGGGTCTACGAGCAGTACTTC. J is TRBJ2-7 and V is TRBV6-5; TRBD1 is a possible D gene (8 bases). The CDR3 totals 15 residues. Trimming left V 4 bases short and J 3 bases short, with 16 bases between. CDR1 is MNHEY and CDR2 is SVGAGI in the germline V gene.

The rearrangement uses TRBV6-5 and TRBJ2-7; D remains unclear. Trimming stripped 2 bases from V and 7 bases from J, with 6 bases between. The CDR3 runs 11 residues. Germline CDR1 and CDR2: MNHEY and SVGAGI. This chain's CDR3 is CASSYVGEQYF. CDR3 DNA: TGTGCCAGCAGTTACGTCGGTGAGCAGTACTTC.

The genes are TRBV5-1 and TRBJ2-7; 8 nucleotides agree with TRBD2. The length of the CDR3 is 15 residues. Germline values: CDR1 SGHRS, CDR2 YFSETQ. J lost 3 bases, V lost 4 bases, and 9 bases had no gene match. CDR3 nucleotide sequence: TGCGCCAGCAGCCCGAGGTTAGCGGGACTCTACGAGCAGTACTTC. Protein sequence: CASSPRLAGLYEQYF.

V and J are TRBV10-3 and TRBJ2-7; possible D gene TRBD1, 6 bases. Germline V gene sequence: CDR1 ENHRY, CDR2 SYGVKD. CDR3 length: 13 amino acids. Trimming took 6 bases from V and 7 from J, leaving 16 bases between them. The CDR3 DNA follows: TGTGCCATCAGGGGCCAGGGGCCTTGGGAGCAGTACTTC. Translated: CAIRGQGPWEQYF.

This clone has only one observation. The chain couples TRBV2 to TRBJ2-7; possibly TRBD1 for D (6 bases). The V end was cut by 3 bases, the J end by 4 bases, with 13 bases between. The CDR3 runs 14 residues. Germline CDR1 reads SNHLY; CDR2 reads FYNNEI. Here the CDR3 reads CASSEQGTLYEQYF. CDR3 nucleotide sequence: TGTGCCAGCAGTGAGCAGGGGACCCTATACGAGCAGTACTTC.

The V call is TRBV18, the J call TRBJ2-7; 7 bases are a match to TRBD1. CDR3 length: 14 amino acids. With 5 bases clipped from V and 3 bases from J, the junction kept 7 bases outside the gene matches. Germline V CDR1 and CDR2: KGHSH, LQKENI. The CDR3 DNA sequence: TGTGCCAGCTCATCTACACAGGGGAGCTACGAGCAGTACTTC. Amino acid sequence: CASSSTQGSYEQYF.

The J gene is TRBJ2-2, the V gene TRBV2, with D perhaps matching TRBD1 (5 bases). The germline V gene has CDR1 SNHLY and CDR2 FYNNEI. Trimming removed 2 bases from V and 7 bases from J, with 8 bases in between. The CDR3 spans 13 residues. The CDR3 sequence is CASSERGNGELFF. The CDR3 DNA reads TGTGCCAGCAGTGAAAGGGGAAACGGGGAGCTGTTTTTT.

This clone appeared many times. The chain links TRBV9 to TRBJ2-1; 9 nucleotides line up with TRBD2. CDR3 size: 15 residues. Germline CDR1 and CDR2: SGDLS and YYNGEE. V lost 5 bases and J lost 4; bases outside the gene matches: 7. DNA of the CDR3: TGTGCCAGCAGTGAGACTAGCGGTCGATACAATGAGCAGTTCTTC. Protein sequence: CASSETSGRYNEQFF.

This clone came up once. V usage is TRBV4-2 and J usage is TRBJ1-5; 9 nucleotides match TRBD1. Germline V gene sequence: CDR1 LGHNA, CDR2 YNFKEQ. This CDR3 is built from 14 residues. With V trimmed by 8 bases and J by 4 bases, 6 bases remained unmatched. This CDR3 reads CASGGQGKNQPQHF. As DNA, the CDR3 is TGTGCCAGCGGCGGACAGGGGAAGAATCAGCCCCAGCATTTT.